The next 23 T cell receptor beta chains were all read from a single sample in a study of human T cells and chemical hapten exposure. Time point meaning: patch test 2, 6 weeks after DPC sensitization. Treatment defined: therapeutic diphenylcyclopropenone sensitization with weekly scalp DPC. TCRdb re-analysed the RACE reads in MiXCR, keeping a single row per CDR3 protein. The table has about 82,000 distinct CDR3 sequences, more than 9% seen once. The material was whole blood, obtained in connection with sensitization to the hapten diphenylcyclopropenone (DPC). Source of these receptors: a woman between 50 and 59 years old with alopecia areata. Some clones in this sample may be carry-over from other donors' samples.

This chain connects TRBV7-6 to TRBJ2-1; 8 positions match TRBD2. This CDR3 is built from 15 residues. With V trimmed by 1 base and J by 9 bases, 8 bases remained unmatched. The V gene's germline CDR1 is SGHVS and CDR2 FNYEAQ. This chain's CDR3 is CASSLVASGLGEQFF. The CDR3 bases are TGTGCCAGCAGCTTAGTAGCTAGCGGGTTAGGTGAGCAGTTCTTC. Together with reference TRBV7-6 and TRBJ2-1, the CDR3 gives the full variable domain: GAGVSQSPRYKVTKRGQDVALRCDPISGHVSLYWYRQALGQGPEFLTYFNYEAQQDKSGLPNDRFSAERPEGSISTLTIQRTEQRDSAMYRCASSLVASGLGEQFFGPGTRLTVL.

The sample holds many counts of this clonotype. This CDR3 is CASSFGTGRANEKLFF. The CDR3 DNA reads as TGTGCCAGCAGCTTCGGGACAGGGCGCGCTAATGAAAAACTGTTTTTT. V usage is TRBV5-6 and J usage is TRBJ1-4, with TRBD1 identical over 9 bases. The CDR3 contains 16 residues. The germline gives CDR1 SGHDT, CDR2 YYEEEE. With V trimmed by 2 bases and J by 3 bases, 5 bases remained unmatched.

This clonotype was observed a handful of times. The chain joins TRBV20-1 to TRBJ2-1, with TRBD2 matching 7 bases. CDR1 and CDR2 (germline): DFQATT, SNEGSKA (reference sequence). This CDR3 comprises 15 residues. V dropped 3 bases and J dropped 1; count of bases not matched to a gene: 6. The CDR3, as DNA: TGCAGTGCTAGTTATCTAGCGGCTTCCTACAATGAGCAGTTCTTC. The encoded protein is CSASYLAASYNEQFF.

This clonotype has at least ten counts. V gene TRBV20-1 combines with J gene TRBJ2-5, with D hard to call. This CDR3 spans 12 amino acids. CDR1 and CDR2 (germline): DFQATT, SNEGSKA (reference sequence). The V gene lost 3 bases and the J gene lost 5 bases, with 10 bases spanning the gap. CDR3 nucleotide sequence: TGCAGTGCTAGGATGTGGATGGAGACCCAGTACTTC. It yields the protein CSARMWMETQYF.

The chain employs TRBV5-1 and TRBJ2-4; TRBD1 matches 9 bases. The V gene's germline CDR1 is SGHRS and CDR2 YFSETQ. This CDR3 has 14 amino acids. V lost 5 bases and J lost 5; bases outside the gene matches: 5. CDR3 coding DNA: TGCGCCAGCAGAAAGGGACAGGGCGAAAACATTCAGTACTTC. It yields the protein CASRKGQGENIQYF.

A few counts support this clonotype. The gene calls are TRBV6-1 and TRBJ2-1; TRBD2 matches at 14 bases. Unmatched junction bases numbered 6, after V lost 0 bases and J lost 5 bases. The germline CDR1 and CDR2 sequences are MNHNS and SASEGT. The CDR3 spans 18 residues. Here the CDR3 reads CASSEAPGLAGVDNEQFF. The CDR3 DNA follows: TGTGCCAGCAGTGAAGCGCCGGGACTAGCGGGAGTGGACAATGAGCAGTTCTTC.

This clonotype was observed at least ten times. The chain joins TRBV19 to TRBJ2-7, with D maybe TRBD1 (6 bases). Germline lookup yields CDR1 LNHDA and CDR2 SQIVND (reference sequence). The CDR3 has 15 residues. The germline V and J ends were trimmed by 6 bases and 2 bases, with 17 bases remaining between them. The CDR3 reads CASRLRQTGTYEQYF. Written as DNA, the CDR3 is TGTGCCAGTAGACTGAGACAGACAGGAACCTACGAGCAGTACTTC.

The table lists this clonotype with many counts. This chain links TRBV28 with TRBJ2-2; maybe TRBD2 (6 bases). Germline CDR1 reads MDHEN; CDR2 reads SYDVKM. V lost 7 bases and J 2 bases, leaving 14 bases between the germline ends. The length of the CDR3 is 15 residues. CDR3 in amino acids: CASTERRGNTGELFF. CDR3 DNA sequence: TGTGCCAGCACCGAACGGAGGGGAAACACCGGGGAGCTGTTTTTT.

The rearrangement joins TRBV3-2 to TRBJ2-1; the table's D call, TRBD2, has no DNA check behind it. TRBV3-2 represents a pseudogene. The CDR3 extends over 17 amino acids. This CDR3 is CASSQVSRLAGVHEQFF. The CDR3 DNA reads TGTGCCAGCAGCCAGGTCTCGAGACTAGCGGGAGTTCATGAGCAGTTCTTC.

At least ten counts were recorded for this clonotype. The J gene is TRBJ2-3, the V gene TRBV28; D is perhaps TRBD2 (5 bases). The V end lost 2 bases, the J end lost 7 bases, and 13 bases lay between the germline ends. CDR3 length: 14 residues. Germline-derived CDR1 and CDR2 are MDHEN and SYDVKM. This CDR3 reads CASSLGGSENTQYF. CDR3 nucleotide sequence: TGTGCCAGCAGTTTAGGTGGGAGCGAAAATACGCAGTATTTT.

The sample holds many counts of this clonotype. The V gene is TRBV29-1, the J gene TRBJ2-1; 10 bases are a match to TRBD1. V dropped 3 bases and J dropped 3; count of bases not matched to a gene: 11. Per the germline V gene, CDR1 is SQVTM and CDR2 is ANQGSEA. The CDR3 covers 17 residues. This chain's CDR3 is CSVDGTGVRMGYNEQFF. Here the CDR3 DNA reads TGCAGCGTTGACGGGACAGGGGTGCGCATGGGCTACAATGAGCAGTTCTTC.

The chain uses TRBV2 and TRBJ2-3, with 13 bases identical to TRBD2. CDR1 is SNHLY, CDR2 FYNNEI, per germline. The CDR3 has 15 residues. The ends lost 4 bases at V and 9 bases at J; junction bases unmatched: 7. CDR3 amino acids: CASSVGTSGTRTQYF. The CDR3 DNA reads as TGTGCCAGCAGTGTAGGGACTAGCGGGACTCGGACGCAGTATTTT.

There are a few counts of this clonotype. The chain employs TRBV4-3 and TRBJ2-1, with TRBD1 matching over 8 bases. Germline-derived CDR1 and CDR2 are LGHNA and YSLEER. The CDR3 is 16 residues long. The trim removed 4 bases at V and 2 bases at J, leaving 7 bases unmatched. The CDR3 nucleotides read TGCGCCAGCAGCCCCTATCCGGGACAGGCCTACAATGAGCAGTTCTTC. Translated: CASSPYPGQAYNEQFF.

The table lists this clonotype with a few counts. This rearrangement joins TRBV5-1 to TRBJ1-1; TRBD1 agrees at 9 bases. This CDR3 has 12 amino acids. The J segment lost 7 bases and the V segment lost 6 bases, leaving 4 bases of the junction unmatched. Germline loops: CDR1 SGHRS, CDR2 YFSETQ. The CDR3 region is CASTTGGVEAFF. The CDR3 bases are TGCGCCAGCACTACAGGGGGCGTTGAAGCTTTCTTT.

V and J are TRBV12-3 or TRBV12-4 and TRBJ2-1; D unresolved. Deletions cut 1 base from V and 4 bases from J, with 11 bases between. The CDR3 contains 15 residues. The DNA for the CDR3 is TGTGCCAGCAGTTTAGACACTCCCCAATACAATGAGCAGTTCTTC. Protein product: CASSLDTPQYNEQFF.

The table lists this clonotype with many counts. This chain connects TRBV6-1 to TRBJ2-7; 7 nucleotides agree with TRBD2. The junction had 1 base not matched to a gene; V was cut back by 2 bases and J by 3 bases. Looked up from germline, CDR1 is MNHNS and CDR2 is SASEGT. The CDR3 is made up of 13 amino acids. The chain's CDR3 is CASSEREVYEQYF. CDR3 in DNA: TGTGCCAGCAGTGAACGGGAGGTCTACGAGCAGTACTTC.

This clonotype was recorded many times. This chain links TRBV10-3 with TRBJ2-7, with 8 bases lining up with TRBD1. J gave up 0 bases and V 2 bases, and 6 bases lay outside the gene matches. CDR3 length equals 16 residues. Germline values: CDR1 ENHRY, CDR2 SYGVKD. The CDR3 DNA sequence: TGTGCCATCAGTGAGCCGGGACAGGACGGCTCCTACGAGCAGTACTTC. Its translation: CAISEPGQDGSYEQYF.

This clonotype was seen ten or more times. The rearrangement links TRBV7-9 to TRBJ1-1; 7 bases fit TRBD1. CDR1 and CDR2 (germline): SEHNR, FQNEAQ (reference sequence). This CDR3 has 16 amino acids. The V and J ends lost 4 bases and 4 bases, in that order; junction bases with no gene match: 12. The CDR3 loop reads CASSYGRQGASTEAFF. The DNA for the CDR3 is TGTGCCAGCAGCTACGGCAGACAGGGTGCGAGCACTGAAGCTTTCTTT.

In its sample, this clonotype was seen a few times. The V call is TRBV7-9, the J call TRBJ2-1, with TRBD2 matching over 12 bases. CDR1 and CDR2 from the germline V gene are SEHNR and FQNEAQ (reference sequence). Trimming removed 0 bases from V and 7 bases from J; junction bases left unmatched: 7. This CDR3 spans 17 amino acids. CDR3 bases: TGTGCCAGCAGCTTAGCGCTGAGGACTAGCGGGATGAATGAGCAGTTCTTC. Protein product: CASSLALRTSGMNEQFF.

The chain joins TRBV28 to TRBJ2-7; weak D call: TRBD2 (6 bases). CDR1 is MDHEN, CDR2 SYDVKM, per germline. With 1 base removed from V and 2 bases from J, the gap between germline ends came to 18 bases. CDR3 length: 17 residues. The CDR3 here is CASSLFGWGEPPYEQYF. The CDR3 bases are TGTGCCAGCAGTTTATTCGGTTGGGGGGAACCCCCCTACGAGCAGTACTTC.

The chain employs TRBV29-1 and TRBJ2-7, with TRBD1 as a possible D gene (6 bases). CDR1 is SQVTM and CDR2 is ANQGSEA in the germline V gene. Trimming removed 3 bases from V and 0 bases from J, with 9 bases in between. This CDR3 has 13 amino acids. The DNA of the CDR3 is TGCAGCGTTGAGGTACAGGGCTCCTACGAGCAGTACTTC. This encodes CSVEVQGSYEQYF.

This clonotype has a handful of counts. The V gene is TRBV7-9, the J gene TRBJ2-1, with D possibly TRBD2 on 5 matching bases. CDR3 length: 13 residues. With 5 bases removed from V and 8 bases from J, the gap between germline ends came to 13 bases. Per the germline V gene, CDR1 is SEHNR and CDR2 is FQNEAQ (reference sequence). The CDR3 DNA reads as TGTGCCAGCAGCCACCACCAGAGGGATGAGCAGTTCTTC. This encodes CASSHHQRDEQFF. Drawing the rest from reference TRBV7-9 and TRBJ2-1, the complete variable domain is DTGVSQNPRHKITKRGQNVTFRCDPISEHNRLYWYRQTLGQGPEFLTYFQNEAQLEKSRLLSDRFSAERPKGSFSTLEIQRTEQGDSAMYLCASSHHQRDEQFFGPGTRLTVL.

This chain joins TRBV28 and TRBJ2-2; a weak D match, TRBD1 (5 bases). This CDR3 is 13 amino acids long. CDR1 and CDR2 (germline): MDHEN, SYDVKM. V was shortened by 10 bases and J by 4 bases, with 13 bases between the two germline ends. CDR3 sequence: CATQKGRTGELFF. The CDR3 coding sequence is TGTGCCACCCAGAAGGGGCGCACCGGGGAGCTGTTTTTT.